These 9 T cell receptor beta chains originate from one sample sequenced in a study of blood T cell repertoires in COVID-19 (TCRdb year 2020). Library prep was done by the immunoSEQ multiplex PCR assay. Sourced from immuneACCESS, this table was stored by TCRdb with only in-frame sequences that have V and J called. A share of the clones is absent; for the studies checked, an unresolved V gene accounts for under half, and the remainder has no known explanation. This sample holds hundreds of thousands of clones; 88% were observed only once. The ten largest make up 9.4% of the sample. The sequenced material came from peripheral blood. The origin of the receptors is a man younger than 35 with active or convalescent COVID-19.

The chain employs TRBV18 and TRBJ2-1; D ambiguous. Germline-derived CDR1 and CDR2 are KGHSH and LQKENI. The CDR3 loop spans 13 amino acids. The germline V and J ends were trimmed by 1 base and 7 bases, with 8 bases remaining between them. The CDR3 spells CASSPQTRNEQFF. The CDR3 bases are TGTGCCAGCTCACCACAGACACGGAATGAGCAGTTCTTC.

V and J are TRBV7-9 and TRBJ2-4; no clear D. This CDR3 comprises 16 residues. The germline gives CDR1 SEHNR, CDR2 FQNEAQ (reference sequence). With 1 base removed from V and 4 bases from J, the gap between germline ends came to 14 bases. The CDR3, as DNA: TGTGCCAGCAGCTTAGGGTCCCTAGTGGTGAAAAACATTCAGTACTTC. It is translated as CASSLGSLVVKNIQYF.

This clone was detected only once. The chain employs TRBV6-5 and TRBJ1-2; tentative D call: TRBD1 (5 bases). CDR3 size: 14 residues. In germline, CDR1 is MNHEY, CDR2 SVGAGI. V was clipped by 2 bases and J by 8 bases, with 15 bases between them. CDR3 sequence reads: CASSYQAGPSGYTF. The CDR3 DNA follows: TGTGCCAGCAGTTACCAAGCGGGACCCTCGGGCTACACCTTC.

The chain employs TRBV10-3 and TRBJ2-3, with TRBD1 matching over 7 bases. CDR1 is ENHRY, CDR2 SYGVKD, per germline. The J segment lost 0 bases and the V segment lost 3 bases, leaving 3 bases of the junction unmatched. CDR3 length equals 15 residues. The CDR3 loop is CAISDPGQSTDTQYF. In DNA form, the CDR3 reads TGTGCCATCAGTGACCCGGGACAGAGCACAGATACGCAGTATTTT.

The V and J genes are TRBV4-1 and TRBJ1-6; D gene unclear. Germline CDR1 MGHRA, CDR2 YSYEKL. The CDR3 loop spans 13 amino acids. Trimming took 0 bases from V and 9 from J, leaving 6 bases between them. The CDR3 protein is CASSQESGSPLHF. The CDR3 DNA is TGCGCCAGCAGCCAAGAGTCGGGTTCACCCCTCCACTTT.

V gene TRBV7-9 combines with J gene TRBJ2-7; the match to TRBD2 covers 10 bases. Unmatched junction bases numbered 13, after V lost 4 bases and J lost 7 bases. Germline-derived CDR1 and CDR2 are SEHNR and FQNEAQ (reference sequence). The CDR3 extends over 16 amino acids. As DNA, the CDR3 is TGTGCCAGCAGCTCTCGACTAGCGGGCGGCCTTTTTGAGCAGTACTTC. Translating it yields CASSSRLAGGLFEQYF.

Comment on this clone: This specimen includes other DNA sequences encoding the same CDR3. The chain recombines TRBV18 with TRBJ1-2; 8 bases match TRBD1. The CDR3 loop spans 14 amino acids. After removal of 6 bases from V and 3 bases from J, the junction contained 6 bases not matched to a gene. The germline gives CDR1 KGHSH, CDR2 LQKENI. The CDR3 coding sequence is TGTGCCAGCTCCCCCGGACAGGGTGACTATGGCTACACCTTC. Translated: CASSPGQGDYGYTF.

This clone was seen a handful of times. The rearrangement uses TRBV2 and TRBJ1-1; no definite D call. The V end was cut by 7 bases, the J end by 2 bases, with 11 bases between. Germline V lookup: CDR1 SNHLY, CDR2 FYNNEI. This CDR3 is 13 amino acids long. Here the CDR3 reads CASKEELNTEAFF. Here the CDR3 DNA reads TGTGCCAGCAAAGAAGAGTTAAACACTGAAGCTTTCTTT.

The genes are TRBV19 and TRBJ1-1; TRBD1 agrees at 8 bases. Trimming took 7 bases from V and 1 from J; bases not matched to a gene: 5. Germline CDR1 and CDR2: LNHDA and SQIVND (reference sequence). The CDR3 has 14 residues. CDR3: CASIRTGRNTEAFF. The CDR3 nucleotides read TGTGCCAGTATCAGGACAGGGAGGAACACTGAAGCTTTCTTT.